This is a list of T cell receptor beta chains from one sample in a study of spatial heterogeneity in lung cancer. TCRdb re-called the 5' RACE reads through MiXCR, storing one row per CDR3 protein. The sample records approximately 56,000 distinct CDR3 sequences, around 7.7% being singletons. The sequencing used PBMCs, collected at follow-up. The receptors derive from a female donor with early-stage non-small cell lung cancer. Both conserved end residues are part of each CDR3. A D gene is named only where the DNA matches it firmly. Some rows mark clone size as missing; the rest say once, few, many or name a class of expanded clone.

clone_size,v_call,d_call,j_call,cdr3_aa,cdr3_nt
many,TRBV6-6,TRBD1,TRBJ1-5,CASSHERTGGEFDQPQHF,TGTGCCAGCAGCCACGAAAGGACAGGGGGCGAGTTCGATCAGCCCCAGCATTTT
many,TRBV7-9,NA,TRBJ2-2,CASGDRFTGELFF,TGTGCCAGCGGCGACAGGTTCACCGGGGAGCTGTTTTTT
NA,TRBV5-1,NA,TRBJ2-3,CASSWSDGHTDTQYF,TGCGCCAGCAGTTGGTCGGACGGACACACAGATACGCAGTATTTT
NA,TRBV20-1,NA,TRBJ1-5,CSANREFQPQHF,TGCAGTGCCAATCGGGAGTTTCAGCCCCAGCATTTT
many,TRBV7-9,NA,TRBJ1-2,CASSSQGSGYTF,TGTGCCAGCAGCTCACAGGGCTCTGGCTACACCTTC
NA,TRBV5-1,NA,TRBJ2-7,CASSPSEGLYEQYF,TGCGCCAGCAGCCCCTCTGAGGGACTCTACGAGCAGTACTTC
NA,TRBV18,TRBD2,TRBJ2-1,CASSLSGGSYNEQFF,TGTGCCAGCTCACTAAGCGGGGGCTCCTACAATGAGCAGTTCTTC
NA,TRBV12-3/TRBV12-4,NA,TRBJ1-2,CASSPPAGRNYGYTF,TGTGCCAGCAGTCCCCCGGCAGGGAGGAACTATGGCTACACCTTC
NA,TRBV20-1,NA,TRBJ2-1,CSARDLSGLNEQFF,TGCAGTGCTAGAGATTTATCGGGTCTGAATGAGCAGTTCTTC
many,TRBV7-8,NA,TRBJ2-7,CASSFEGTGYEQYF,TGTGCCAGCAGCTTTGAAGGGACTGGTTACGAGCAGTACTTC
NA,TRBV5-1,NA,TRBJ1-1,CASSPGAMNTEAFF,TGCGCCAGCAGCCCGGGTGCCATGAACACTGAAGCTTTCTTT
many,TRBV6-1,TRBD1,TRBJ2-3,CAGSGQGIDTQYF,TGTGCCGGAAGCGGACAGGGCATAGATACGCAGTATTTT
few,TRBV2,NA,TRBJ1-2,CASIVGRGYTF,TGTGCCAGCATCGTAGGACGTGGCTACACCTTC
many,TRBV5-1,TRBD2,TRBJ2-5,CASSLGIAGQETQYF,TGCGCCAGCAGCTTAGGGATAGCGGGACAAGAGACCCAGTACTTC